The sequence of this TCR beta chain was determined in a study of blood T cell repertoires in COVID-19. Study background: The United States, Italy and Spain provided the acute and convalescent COVID-19 samples. PBMCs, B-cell-depleted T cells, or T cells were the source of the cDNA or gDNA that made up the material.

Authors' data handling: Amplified reference gene primers provided the basis for estimating nucleated cell counts. Assay used: immunoSEQ multiplex PCR; TCRdb lists only in-frame clones, some missing. For V, J and clone size, that table is used; D and trimming come from the DNA. The repertoire holds 180,000 or so clones, with 85% to 90% as singletons. CDR3 size: 12 residues. V was clipped by 8 bases and J by 5 bases, with 12 bases between them. The germline V gene has CDR1 WSHSY and CDR2 SAAADI. The sequenced material came from peripheral blood. This receptor was taken from a woman aged 55-69 years with acute or convalescent COVID-19. This chain joins TRBV10-2 and TRBJ2-5, with D unresolved. The CDR3 spells CASAQVGETQYF. CDR3 nucleotide sequence: TGCGCCAGCGCTCAGGTTGGGGAGACCCAGTACTTC.